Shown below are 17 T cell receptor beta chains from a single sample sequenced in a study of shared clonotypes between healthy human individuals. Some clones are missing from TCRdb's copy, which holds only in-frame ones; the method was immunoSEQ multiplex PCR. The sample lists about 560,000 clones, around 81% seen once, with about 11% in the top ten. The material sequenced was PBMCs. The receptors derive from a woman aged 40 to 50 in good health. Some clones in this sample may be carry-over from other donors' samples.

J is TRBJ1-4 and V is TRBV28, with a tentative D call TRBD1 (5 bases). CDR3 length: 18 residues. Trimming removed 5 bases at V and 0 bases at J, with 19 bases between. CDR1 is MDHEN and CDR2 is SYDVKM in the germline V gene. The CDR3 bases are TGTGCCAGCAGTCCCCCCGCCCCAGGGAAAACAACTAATGAAAAACTGTTTTTT. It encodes CASSPPAPGKTTNEKLFF. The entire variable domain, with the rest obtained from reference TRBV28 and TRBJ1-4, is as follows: DVKVTQSSRYLVKRTGEKVFLECVQDMDHENMFWYRQDPGLGLRLIYFSYDVKMKEKGDIPEGYSVSREKKERFSLILESASTNQTSMYLCASSPPAPGKTTNEKLFFGSGTQLSVL.

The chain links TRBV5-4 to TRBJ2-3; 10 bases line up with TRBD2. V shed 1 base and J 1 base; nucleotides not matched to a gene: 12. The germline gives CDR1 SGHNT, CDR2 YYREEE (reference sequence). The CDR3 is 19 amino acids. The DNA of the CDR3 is TGTGCCAGCAGCTTGTTGCCAGCGGGAGGGTCCTGGGGCACAGATACGCAGTATTTT. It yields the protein CASSLLPAGGSWGTDTQYF.

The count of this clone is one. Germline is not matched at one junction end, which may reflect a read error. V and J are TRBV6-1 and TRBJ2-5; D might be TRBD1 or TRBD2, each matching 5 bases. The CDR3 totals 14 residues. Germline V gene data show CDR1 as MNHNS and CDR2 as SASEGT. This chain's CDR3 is CASSAGPREEAQYF. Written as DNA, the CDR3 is TGTGCCAGCAGTGCGGGACCTCGAGAAGAGGCCCAGTACTTC.

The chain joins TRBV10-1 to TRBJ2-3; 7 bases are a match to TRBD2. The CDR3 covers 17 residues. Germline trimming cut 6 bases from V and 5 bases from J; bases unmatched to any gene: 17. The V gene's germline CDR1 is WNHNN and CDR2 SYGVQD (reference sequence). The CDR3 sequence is CASSSSLLGSSGDTQYF. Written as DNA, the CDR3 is TGCGCCAGCAGCTCATCCCTACTAGGTTCTAGCGGAGATACGCAGTATTTT.

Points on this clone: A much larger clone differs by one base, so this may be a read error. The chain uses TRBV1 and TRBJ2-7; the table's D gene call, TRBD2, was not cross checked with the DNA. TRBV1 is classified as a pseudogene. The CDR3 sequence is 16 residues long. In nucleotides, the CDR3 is TGCACCAGCAGCCACAAGCTTATAACTGCCCACTACGGGCAGTACTTC. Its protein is CTSSHKLITAHYGQYF.

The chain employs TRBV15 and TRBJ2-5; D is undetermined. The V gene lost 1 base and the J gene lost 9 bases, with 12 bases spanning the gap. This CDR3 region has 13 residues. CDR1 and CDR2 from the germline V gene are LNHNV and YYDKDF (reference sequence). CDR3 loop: CATSRVGWAAQYF. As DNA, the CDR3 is TGTGCCACCAGCAGAGTGGGGTGGGCGGCCCAGTACTTC.

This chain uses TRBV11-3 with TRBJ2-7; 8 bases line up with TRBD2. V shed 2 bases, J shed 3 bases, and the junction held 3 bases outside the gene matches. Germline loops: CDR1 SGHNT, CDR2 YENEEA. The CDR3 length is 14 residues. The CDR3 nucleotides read TGTGCCAGCAGCTTACCCGGGACTAGCTACGAGCAGTACTTC. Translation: CASSLPGTSYEQYF.

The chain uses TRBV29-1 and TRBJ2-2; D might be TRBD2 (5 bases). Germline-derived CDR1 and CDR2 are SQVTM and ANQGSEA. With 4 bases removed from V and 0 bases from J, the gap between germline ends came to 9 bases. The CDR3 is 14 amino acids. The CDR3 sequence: CSVAWTSNTGELFF. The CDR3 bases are TGCAGCGTTGCTTGGACTTCGAACACCGGGGAGCTGTTTTTT.

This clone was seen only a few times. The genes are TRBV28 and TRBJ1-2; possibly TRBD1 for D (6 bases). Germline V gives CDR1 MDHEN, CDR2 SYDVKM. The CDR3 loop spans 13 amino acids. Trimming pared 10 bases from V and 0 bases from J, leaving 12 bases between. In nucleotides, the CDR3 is TGTGCCACCGGACAGCTAACTAACTATGGCTACACCTTC. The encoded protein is CATGQLTNYGYTF.

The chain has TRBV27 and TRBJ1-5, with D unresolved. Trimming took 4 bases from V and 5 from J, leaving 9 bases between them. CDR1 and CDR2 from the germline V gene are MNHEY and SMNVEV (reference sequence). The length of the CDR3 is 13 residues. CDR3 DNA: TGTGCCAGCAGTTCTTCAAGTTATCAGCCCCAGCATTTT. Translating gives CASSSSSYQPQHF.

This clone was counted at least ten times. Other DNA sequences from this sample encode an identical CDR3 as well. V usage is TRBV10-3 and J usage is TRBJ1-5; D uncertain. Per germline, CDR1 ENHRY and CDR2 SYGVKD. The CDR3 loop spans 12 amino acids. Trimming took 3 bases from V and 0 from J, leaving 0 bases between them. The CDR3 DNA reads TGTGCCATCAGTGATAGCAATCAGCCCCAGCATTTT. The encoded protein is CAISDSNQPQHF.

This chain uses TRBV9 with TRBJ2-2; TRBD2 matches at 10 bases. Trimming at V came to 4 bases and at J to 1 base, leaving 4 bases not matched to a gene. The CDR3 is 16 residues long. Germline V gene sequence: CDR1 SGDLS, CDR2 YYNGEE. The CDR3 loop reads CASSSRLAGNTGELFF. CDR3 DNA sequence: TGTGCCAGCAGCTCCCGACTAGCGGGGAACACCGGGGAGCTGTTTTTT.

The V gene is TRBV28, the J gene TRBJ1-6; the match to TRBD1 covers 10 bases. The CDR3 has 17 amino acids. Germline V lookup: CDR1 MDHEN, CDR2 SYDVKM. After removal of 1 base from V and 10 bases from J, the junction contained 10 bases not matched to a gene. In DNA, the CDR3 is TGTGCCAGCAGTTTATCAGCCCGGACAGGGGGAGGATCACCCCTCCACTTT. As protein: CASSLSARTGGGSPLHF.

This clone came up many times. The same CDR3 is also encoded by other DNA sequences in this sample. This CDR3 reads CASSLGGQETQYF. The CDR3 bases are TGTGCCAGCAGCTTGGGGGGACAAGAGACCCAGTACTTC. The chain is built from TRBV5-5 and TRBJ2-5; unclear D gene. The CDR3 is 13 amino acids. Between the trimmed V and J ends, which lost 0 bases and 2 bases, there was a span of 5 bases. The V gene's germline CDR1 is SGHKS and CDR2 YYEKEE (reference sequence). Combining the CDR3 with reference TRBV5-5 and TRBJ2-5 gives the whole variable domain DAGVTQSPTHLIKTRGQQVTLRCSPISGHKSVSWYQQVLGQGPQFIFQYYEKEERGRGNFPDRFSARQFPNYSSELNVNALLLGDSALYLCASSLGGQETQYFGPGTRLLVL.

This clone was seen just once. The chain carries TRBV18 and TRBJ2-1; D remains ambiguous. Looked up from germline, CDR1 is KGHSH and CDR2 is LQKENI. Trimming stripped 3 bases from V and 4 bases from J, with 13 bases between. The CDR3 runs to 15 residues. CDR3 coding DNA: TGTGCCAGCTCACCCGGACCAGCGACTTACAATGAGCAGTTCTTC. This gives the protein CASSPGPATYNEQFF.

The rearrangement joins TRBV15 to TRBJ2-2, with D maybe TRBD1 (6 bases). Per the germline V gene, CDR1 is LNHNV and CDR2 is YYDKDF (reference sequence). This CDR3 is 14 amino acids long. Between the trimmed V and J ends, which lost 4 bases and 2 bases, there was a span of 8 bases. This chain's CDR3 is CATSKDRNTGELFF. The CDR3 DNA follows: TGTGCCACCAGCAAGGACAGAAACACCGGGGAGCTGTTTTTT.

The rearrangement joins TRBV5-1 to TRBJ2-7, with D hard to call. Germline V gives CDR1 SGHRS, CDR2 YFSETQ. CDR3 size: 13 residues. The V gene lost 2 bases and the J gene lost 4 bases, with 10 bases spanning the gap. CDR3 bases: TGCGCCAGCAGCTTACGGGTGAATTACGAGCAGTACTTC. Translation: CASSLRVNYEQYF.